Presented here are 27 T cell receptor beta chains from one specimen sequenced in a study of OX40 agonist ivuxolimab in advanced cancers. Produced via immunoSEQ multiplex PCR; TCRdb's table is partial and in-frame only. The sample has 75,000 to 95,000 clones; around 92% are singletons. The sequencing used CD4+ or CD8+ T cells sorted from blood, collected in a trial of the OX40 agonist ivuxolimab. The receptors come from an adult with an advanced solid tumor such as melanoma, head and neck, liver or kidney cancer.

The V call is TRBV7-2, the J call TRBJ2-3; no reliable D call. Trimming left V 1 base short and J 6 bases short, with 8 bases between. The germline V gene has CDR1 SGHTA and CDR2 FQGNSA. The CDR3 runs 13 residues. CDR3 sequence (DNA): TGTGCCAGCAGCTTAGTGCGGATTGATACGCAGTATTTT. Residues: CASSLVRIDTQYF.

The V and J genes are TRBV30 and TRBJ2-7; 9 bases are a match to TRBD2. This CDR3 comprises 13 residues. Germline loops: CDR1 GTSNPN, CDR2 SVGIG (reference sequence). V shed 3 bases, J shed 2 bases, and the junction held 2 bases outside the gene matches. The CDR3 nucleotides are TGTGCCTGGAGGACTAGCGGAACCTACGAGCAGTACTTC. Translation gives CAWRTSGTYEQYF.

The chain links TRBV19 to TRBJ2-5; 11 nucleotides line up with TRBD1. Germline values: CDR1 LNHDA, CDR2 SQIVND (reference sequence). This CDR3 has 15 amino acids. The J segment lost 5 bases and the V segment lost 3 bases, leaving 5 bases of the junction unmatched. The CDR3 coding sequence is TGTGCCAGTAGTATGGGACAGGGGGAGTGGGAGACCCAGTACTTC. Encoded protein: CASSMGQGEWETQYF.

V gene TRBV10-2 combines with J gene TRBJ1-4; maybe TRBD1 (6 bases). This CDR3 contains 15 residues. Germline V CDR1 and CDR2: WSHSY, SAAADI. Trimming removed 8 bases from V and 7 bases from J, with 20 bases in between. In DNA, the CDR3 is TGCGCCAGCCACCCACGTGGGGACATGTCTGAAAAACTGTTTTTT. Amino acids: CASHPRGDMSEKLFF.

The chain recombines TRBV6-1 with TRBJ1-5; maybe TRBD1 (6 bases). This CDR3 comprises 14 residues. Germline CDR1 is MNHNS and CDR2 is SASEGT. The ends were cut back, 3 bases at V and 11 bases at J, with 17 bases in the middle. The CDR3 nucleotides read TGTGCCAGCAGTGATCGCTGGGACCAGGGGACCCAGCATTTT. Translating gives CASSDRWDQGTQHF.

This rearrangement joins TRBV19 to TRBJ1-5; 8 nucleotides agree with TRBD1. V shed 6 bases, J shed 2 bases, and the junction held 12 bases outside the gene matches. Germline V gene sequence: CDR1 LNHDA, CDR2 SQIVND (reference sequence). The CDR3 is made up of 17 amino acids. The CDR3 nucleotides are TGTGCCAGTAGCCTACCGGGACAGGAATGGGGCAATCAGCCCCAGCATTTT. Residues: CASSLPGQEWGNQPQHF.

The V gene is TRBV6-1, the J gene TRBJ2-7; TRBD1 matches 7 bases. CDR1 MNHNS and CDR2 SASEGT come from the germline V gene. The V and J ends lost 4 bases and 2 bases, in that order; junction bases with no gene match: 5. The CDR3 covers 14 residues. Here the CDR3 reads CASSVGGQPYEQYF. In nucleotides, the CDR3 is TGTGCCAGCAGTGTTGGGGGACAGCCCTACGAGCAGTACTTC.

J is TRBJ1-1 and V is TRBV29-1, with unresolved D. The CDR3 sequence is 11 residues long. Trimming took off 5 bases at V and 1 base at J, with 5 bases between the two ends. In germline, CDR1 is SQVTM, CDR2 ANQGSEA. The CDR3 sequence is CSVSGNTEAFF. The CDR3 nucleotides read TGCAGCGTTTCCGGGAACACTGAAGCTTTCTTT.

The chain joins TRBV7-9 to TRBJ1-4, with 8 bases that match TRBD1. Germline V gene lookup returns CDR1 SEHNR and CDR2 FQNEAQ (reference sequence). V trimming: 5 bases; J trimming: 6 bases; junction bases outside the gene matches: 5. The CDR3 loop spans 14 amino acids. The CDR3 DNA sequence: TGTGCCAGCAGCCCCAGGGGGCAGGATGAAAAACTGTTTTTT. Translated: CASSPRGQDEKLFF.

The V and J genes are TRBV5-4 and TRBJ2-1; 9 bases are shared with TRBD2. The germline gives CDR1 SGHNT, CDR2 YYREEE (reference sequence). J was trimmed by 6 bases and V by 0 bases; bases with no gene match: 7. The CDR3 is 16 amino acids. The CDR3 region has the DNA TGTGCCAGCAGCTTGGCCCCGGCTAGCGGGATCAATGAGCAGTTCTTC. Protein: CASSLAPASGINEQFF.

The chain is built from TRBV28 and TRBJ1-1, with D perhaps TRBD1 (6 bases). V was trimmed by 6 bases and J by 0 bases, leaving 11 bases between them. The CDR3 contains 14 residues. Looked up from germline, CDR1 is MDHEN and CDR2 is SYDVKM. The CDR3 sequence is CASRKGGMNTEAFF. CDR3 DNA: TGTGCCAGCAGGAAAGGGGGGATGAACACTGAAGCTTTCTTT.

The V gene is TRBV18, the J gene TRBJ2-1; 10 bases align to TRBD2. Germline V gives CDR1 KGHSH, CDR2 LQKENI. V gave up 1 base and J gave up 7 bases; unmatched junction bases: 10. The CDR3 runs to 17 residues. The CDR3 region is CASSPRAGGPSDNEQFF. Written as DNA, the CDR3 is TGTGCCAGCTCACCACGAGCGGGAGGGCCCTCGGATAATGAGCAGTTCTTC.

For this clone: Within the sample, other DNA sequences also encode this same CDR3. This chain joins TRBV5-1 and TRBJ1-1; TRBD1 might be the D (5 bases). With 1 base removed from V and 5 bases from J, the gap between germline ends came to 9 bases. The V gene's germline CDR1 is SGHRS and CDR2 YFSETQ. The CDR3 contains 13 residues. The CDR3 DNA sequence: TGCGCCAGCAGCTTGAGGGGAGGGACTGAAGCTTTCTTT. The encoded protein is CASSLRGGTEAFF.

V gene TRBV9 combines with J gene TRBJ2-3; TRBD2 aligns across 14 bases. CDR3 length: 20 residues. J gave up 5 bases and V 3 bases, and 17 bases lay outside the gene matches. The V gene's germline CDR1 is SGDLS and CDR2 YYNGEE. The CDR3: CASSGRGLAGVVGRGDTQYF. The CDR3 DNA follows: TGTGCCAGCAGCGGCCGGGGACTAGCGGGAGTAGTGGGGAGAGGAGATACGCAGTATTTT.

The CDR3 DNA reads TGTGCCAGCAGTTACTCGGGGGAGCCCTACAATGAGCAGTTCTTC. Encoded protein: CASSYSGEPYNEQFF. The V gene is TRBV6-6, the J gene TRBJ2-1; D is tentatively TRBD1 or TRBD2 (5 bases each). CDR1 and CDR2 from the germline V gene are MNHNY and SVGAGI (reference sequence). Trimming took 0 bases from V and 2 from J, leaving 8 bases between them. The CDR3 spans 15 residues.

The chain couples TRBV19 to TRBJ2-7; D is undetermined. The germline CDR1 and CDR2 sequences are LNHDA and SQIVND (reference sequence). CDR3 length: 13 amino acids. Trimming removed 3 bases at V and 0 bases at J, with 6 bases between. In DNA form, the CDR3 reads TGTGCCAGTAGTATCGATAGCTCCTACGAGCAGTACTTC. As protein: CASSIDSSYEQYF.

The V call is TRBV5-1, the J call TRBJ2-1, with D possibly called TRBD1 or TRBD2 (5 bases each). Trimming left V 0 bases short and J 2 bases short, with 12 bases between. The CDR3 has 16 amino acids. The germline V gene has CDR1 SGHRS and CDR2 YFSETQ. The CDR3: CASSLAGTSTYNEQFF. The CDR3 bases are TGCGCCAGCAGCTTGGCGGGGACGTCAACCTACAATGAGCAGTTCTTC.

The rearrangement links TRBV21-1 to TRBJ1-1; the table's D call, TRBD1, was not checked against the DNA. TRBV21-1 is described as a pseudogene. CDR3 length equals 15 residues. Written as DNA, the CDR3 is TGTGCCAGCAGCAAAAACCGGGACACGAACACTGAAGCTTTCTTT. This sequence encodes CASSKNRDTNTEAFF.

This sequence joins TRBV7-2 and TRBJ1-3; D remains unclear. This CDR3 contains 14 residues. Germline V gene data show CDR1 as SGHTA and CDR2 as FQGNSA. V lost 5 bases, J lost 0 bases, and 8 bases lay in between. CDR3 protein: CASSPDVSGNTIYF. Here the CDR3 DNA reads TGTGCCAGCAGCCCGGACGTCTCTGGAAACACCATATATTTT. Full variable domain (rest looked up from reference TRBV7-2 and TRBJ1-3): GAGVSQSPSNKVTEKGKDVELRCDPISGHTALYWYRQSLGQGLEFLIYFQGNSAPDKSGLPSDRFSAERTGGSVSTLTIQRTQQEDSAVYLCASSPDVSGNTIYFGEGSWLTVV.

The V and J genes are TRBV5-1 and TRBJ1-4; tentative D call: TRBD1 (6 bases). This CDR3 region has 16 residues. Per germline, CDR1 SGHRS and CDR2 YFSETQ. The V end lost 0 bases, the J end lost 0 bases, and 9 bases lay between the germline ends. The CDR3 DNA is TGCGCCAGCAGCTTGGAGGGGGTTGCAACTAATGAAAAACTGTTTTTT. This gives the protein CASSLEGVATNEKLFF.

This chain uses TRBV7-3 with TRBJ1-1; D remains ambiguous. Germline V CDR1 and CDR2: SGHTA, FQGTGA. The CDR3 covers 13 residues. V was shortened by 0 bases and J by 7 bases, with 9 bases between the two germline ends. Here the CDR3 DNA reads TGTGCCAGCAGCTTAACAGTGTCGGGTGAAGCTTTCTTT. As protein: CASSLTVSGEAFF.

This clone was detected only once. DNA of the CDR3: TGTGCCAGTAGTCCTGGGGGGGGATACAATGAGCAGTTCTTC. It translates to CASSPGGGYNEQFF. J is TRBJ2-1 and V is TRBV19, with 7 bases matching TRBD2. The ends lost 5 bases at V and 4 bases at J; junction bases unmatched: 5. Germline V gives CDR1 LNHDA, CDR2 SQIVND (reference sequence). CDR3 size: 14 residues.

CDR3 amino acids: CASSLDGTETYEQYF. In DNA form, the CDR3 reads TGTGCCAGCAGCTTAGACGGGACCGAGACCTACGAGCAGTACTTC. The V call is TRBV7-6, the J call TRBJ2-7; D is perhaps TRBD1 or TRBD2 (5 bases each). The germline V gene has CDR1 SGHVS and CDR2 FNYEAQ. This CDR3 comprises 15 residues. V was pared by 1 base and J by 2 bases, with 12 bases between.

This chain uses TRBV11-3 with TRBJ2-7, with TRBD2 matching 14 bases. Germline V lookup: CDR1 SGHNT, CDR2 YENEEA. The CDR3 length is 18 residues. V gave up 5 bases and J gave up 2 bases; unmatched junction bases: 11. CDR3 DNA sequence: TGTGCCAGCAGCCCTACCCGACTAGCGGGAGGGCTAGCCTACGAGCAGTACTTC. The encoded protein is CASSPTRLAGGLAYEQYF.

The chain employs TRBV5-1 and TRBJ2-5, with D unresolved. The CDR3 loop spans 10 amino acids. The germline V gene encodes CDR1 SGHRS and CDR2 YFSETQ. V was shortened by 7 bases and J by 5 bases, with 6 bases between the two germline ends. DNA of the CDR3: TGCGCCAGCCACGGGGAGACCCAGTACTTC. Residues: CASHGETQYF.

V and J are TRBV6-1 and TRBJ2-3; 7 bases are a match to TRBD1. The junction had 7 bases not matched to a gene; V was cut back by 5 bases and J by 2 bases. The CDR3 runs to 15 residues. Germline V lookup: CDR1 MNHNS, CDR2 SASEGT. The CDR3 nucleotides read TGTGCCAGCAGTCCGGACGGACAGGACACAGATACGCAGTATTTT. Its translation is CASSPDGQDTDTQYF.

The chain employs TRBV19 and TRBJ2-5, with D tentatively TRBD2 (6 bases). The CDR3 is made up of 17 amino acids. The V gene lost 3 bases and the J gene lost 5 bases, with 22 bases spanning the gap. Germline V gene sequence: CDR1 LNHDA, CDR2 SQIVND (reference sequence). This CDR3 reads CASSMGPGGSGEETQYF. DNA for the CDR3: TGTGCCAGTAGTATGGGACCCGGAGGGAGCGGAGAGGAGACCCAGTACTTC.